This TCR beta chain is drawn from a study of neurological immune-mediated disorders. Whole-study findings and limits: HTLV-1-associated myelopathy had the most TCR clonal expansion, and multiple sclerosis had the least, less than healthy controls. Association with the multiple sclerosis repertoire cluster was not found for any clinical or MRI feature. Private repertoires in all groups were suggested by the finding that expanded clones across subjects shared no CDR3 amino acid sequences.

This clonotype showed up many times. Its specificity is unknown. The authors produced cDNA by 5'RACE using 10-nucleotide random UMIs. TCRdb reprocessed the 5' RACE reads with MiXCR, giving one entry per CDR3 protein. This sample has under 70,000 distinct CDR3 sequences, with around 5% found just once. Input material: PBMCs. The clonotype originates from a woman aged 30 to 39 with multiple sclerosis.

In DNA form, the CDR3 reads TGTGCCATCAGTCGTTCAGGGCTAGCCACGAACACCGGGGAGCTGTTTTTT. Residues: CAISRSGLATNTGELFF. The chain couples TRBV10-3 to TRBJ2-2; D might be TRBD1 or TRBD2, each matching 5 bases. Trimming stripped 5 bases from V and 0 bases from J, with 16 bases between. In germline, CDR1 is ENHRY, CDR2 SYGVKD. This CDR3 has 17 amino acids.